This TCR beta chain was observed in a study of regulatory T cells in long-lasting Graves disease. Regarding the study as a whole: Owing to a sample size that was small, accuracy may have been reduced. Newly diagnosed patients shared 950 to 1,000 public clonotypes; persistent patients shared more than 2,500.

Looked up from germline, CDR1 is GTSNPN and CDR2 is SVGIG (reference sequence). The V and J ends lost 0 bases and 1 base respectively, with 9 bases between them. The CDR3 contains 14 residues. Points on this clonotype: Antigen: not known.

TCR beta libraries were built with iRepertoire HTBI primers and Arm-PCR of CDR3 regions. In the study's own analysis: Analysis of the samples identified around 64 TRBV and 14 to 15 TRBJ segments. Each CDR3 protein gets one entry after TCRdb re-called the multiplex PCR reads with MiXCR. The authors' filters were not applied to this entry. Found here are roughly 700,000 distinct CDR3 sequences, 30% of them singletons; the top ten hold about two fifths. The time point was: persistent/refractory GD, antithyroid drugs over 5 years with positive TRAb. PBMCs provided the RNA from which the TCR library was made. Patients hailed from an endocrinology department in Xi'an, China.

This receptor was obtained from a female donor with Graves disease. The material was peripheral blood mononuclear cells (PBMCs), obtained when the disease was refractory, from a patient treated with antithyroid drugs. This chain joins TRBV30 and TRBJ1-1; no reliable D call. This CDR3 reads CAWSVSLGNTEAFF. The CDR3 region has the DNA TGTGCCTGGAGTGTATCCCTCGGGAACACTGAAGCTTTCTTT.